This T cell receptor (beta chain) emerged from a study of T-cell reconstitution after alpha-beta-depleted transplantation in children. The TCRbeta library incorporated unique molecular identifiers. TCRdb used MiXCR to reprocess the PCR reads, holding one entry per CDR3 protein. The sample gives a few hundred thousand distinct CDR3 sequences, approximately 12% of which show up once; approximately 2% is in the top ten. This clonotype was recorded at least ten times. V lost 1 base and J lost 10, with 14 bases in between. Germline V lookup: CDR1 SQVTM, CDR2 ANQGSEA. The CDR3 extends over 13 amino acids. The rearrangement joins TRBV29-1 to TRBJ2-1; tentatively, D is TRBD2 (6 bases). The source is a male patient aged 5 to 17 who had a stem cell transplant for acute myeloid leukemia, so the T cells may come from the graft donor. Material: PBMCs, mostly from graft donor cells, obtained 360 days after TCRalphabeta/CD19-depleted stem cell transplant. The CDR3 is CSVEGPSRGEQFF. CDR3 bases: TGCAGCGTTGAAGGACCAAGCCGGGGGGAGCAGTTCTTC.